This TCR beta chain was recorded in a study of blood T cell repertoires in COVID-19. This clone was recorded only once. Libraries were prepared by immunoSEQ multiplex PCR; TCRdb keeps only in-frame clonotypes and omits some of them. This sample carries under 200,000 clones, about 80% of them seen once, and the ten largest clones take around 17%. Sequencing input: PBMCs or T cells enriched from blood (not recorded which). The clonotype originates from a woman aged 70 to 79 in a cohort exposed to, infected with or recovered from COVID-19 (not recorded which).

CDR3 amino acids: CASSNRLAGGGETQYF. The CDR3 bases are TGTGCCAGCAGTAACCGACTAGCGGGAGGGGGGGAGACCCAGTACTTC. This chain connects TRBV2 to TRBJ2-5; TRBD2 matches 14 bases. Germline CDR1 reads SNHLY; CDR2 reads FYNNEI. Unmatched junction bases numbered 7, after V lost 5 bases and J lost 5 bases. The CDR3 extends over 16 amino acids.